The 18 T cell receptor beta chains given below trace back to one sample, sequenced in a study of breast tumors, draining lymph nodes, adjacent tissues. TCRdb fed the multiplex PCR reads into MiXCR, producing one record per CDR3 protein. The sample includes 170,000 or so distinct CDR3 sequences, 30% to 35% of them seen just once. Breast cancer patients provided tissue from their axillary draining lymph nodes. Material: axillary lymph node tissue. These receptors were obtained from a female donor with breast cancer. Some clones in this sample may be carry-over from other donors' samples.

A remark on this clonotype: A much larger clone sits a single nucleotide away, making a read error possible. In DNA, the CDR3 is TGTGCCAGCAGCTTGACTAGCGCGGTTTACACAGATACGCAGTATTTT. This gives the protein CASSLTSAVYTDTQYF. This rearrangement joins TRBV5-8 to TRBJ2-3; 7 nucleotides align to TRBD2. J was trimmed by 2 bases and V by 1 base; bases with no gene match: 7. CDR1 and CDR2 from the germline V gene are SGHTS and YDEGEE. The length of the CDR3 is 16 residues. Full variable domain (outside the CDR3, taken from reference TRBV5-8 and TRBJ2-3): EAGVTQSPTHLIKTRGQQATLRCSPISGHTSVYWYQQALGLGLQFLLWYDEGEERNRGNFPPRFSGRQFPNYSSELNVNALELEDSALYLCASSLTSAVYTDTQYFGPGTRLTVL.

For this clonotype: A much larger clone is a single base away; this may be a read error. The chain combines TRBV10-3 with TRBJ1-5, with unresolved D. This CDR3 spans 15 amino acids. V lost 5 bases and J lost 3, with 14 bases in between. Germline lookup yields CDR1 ENHRY and CDR2 SYGVKD. The CDR3 here is CAISYSRDANQPQHF. The DNA of the CDR3 is TGTGCCATCAGTTACTCAAGAGACGCCAATCAGCCCCAGCATTTT.

This sequence joins TRBV29-1 and TRBJ2-1; D is perhaps TRBD2 (6 bases). Trimming pared 8 bases from V and 10 bases from J, leaving 21 bases between. The CDR3 contains 13 residues. Germline V gives CDR1 SQVTM, CDR2 ANQGSEA. CDR3 sequence: CSTLTGTQFEQFF. The CDR3 nucleotides are TGCAGCACGTTAACGGGGACTCAGTTCGAGCAGTTCTTC.

Worth noting for this clonotype: A single base separates this from a much larger clone, so it may be a read error. The genes are TRBV12-3 or TRBV12-4 and TRBJ2-1; 12 bases are shared with TRBD2. The CDR3 is made up of 14 amino acids. Here the CDR3 reads CASRASGRVGEQLF. The CDR3 coding sequence is TGTGCCAGCAGAGCTAGCGGGAGGGTTGGGGAGCAGCTCTTC.

The rearrangement uses TRBV6-1 and TRBJ1-5; weak D call: TRBD1 (6 bases). V was trimmed by 4 bases and J by 3 bases, leaving 13 bases between them. The CDR3 covers 15 residues. In germline, CDR1 is MNHNS, CDR2 SASEGT. This CDR3 is CASSGLTGNNQPQHF. CDR3 nucleotides: TGTGCCAGCAGTGGCCTAACAGGGAACAATCAGCCCCAGCATTTT.

At least ten counts were recorded for this clonotype. The chain recombines TRBV10-1 with TRBJ2-1; 12 bases map to TRBD2. The CDR3 length is 18 residues. Germline assignment: CDR1 WNHNN and CDR2 SYGVQD (reference sequence). Trimming cost V 2 bases and J 0 bases; bases outside gene matches: 5. DNA of the CDR3: TGCGCCAGCAGTGAGGGACTAGCGGGGCCGAGCTCCTACAATGAGCAGTTCTTC. This translates into CASSEGLAGPSSYNEQFF.

Concerning this clonotype: The conserved closing phenylalanine or tryptophan is absent in this CDR3, likely reflecting a read error. The DNA is left out, because the CDR3 cannot be placed on it with certainty; the CDR3 is given as TCRdb lists it. This rearrangement joins TRBV7-2 to TRBJ2-5; the D call of TRBD2 is as the table states it, not checked on the DNA. A total of 14 residues make up the CDR3, ends included. Germline V CDR1 and CDR2: SGHTA, FQGNSA. The CDR3 loop is CASSKTPSGRAGRL.

This clonotype was counted once. The chain has TRBV7-3 and TRBJ2-1, with 13 positions matching TRBD2. Per the germline V gene, CDR1 is SGHTA and CDR2 is FQGTGA. CDR3 length: 18 residues. V gave up 5 bases and J gave up 2 bases; unmatched junction bases: 9. CDR3 region: CASSIRLAGGLPYNEQFF. CDR3 coding DNA: TGTGCCAGCAGCATTCGACTAGCGGGGGGCCTACCCTACAATGAGCAGTTCTTC.

This clonotype was observed at least ten times. The chain has TRBV18 and TRBJ2-7; D may match TRBD1 or TRBD2 (5 bases each). This CDR3 is 14 amino acids long. Trimming removed 2 bases from V and 4 bases from J, with 12 bases in between. From germline, CDR1 is KGHSH and CDR2 LQKENI. Here the CDR3 DNA reads TGTGCCAGCTCACCATGGGGGACCGAGTACGAGCAGTACTTC. Its protein is CASSPWGTEYEQYF.

This clonotype was seen only a few times. This sequence may be a read error, since a much larger clone differs from it by one base. The CDR3 protein is CASSQPPSSEQYF. The CDR3 coding sequence is TGTGCCAGCAGCCAACCCCCCAGCTCCGAGCAGTACTTC. This chain joins TRBV11-3 and TRBJ2-7; D unresolved. From germline, CDR1 is SGHNT and CDR2 YENEEA. This CDR3 spans 13 amino acids. Trimming stripped 5 bases from V and 6 bases from J, with 14 bases between.

On this clonotype: This may stem from a read error, because a much larger clone lies one nucleotide away. The V gene is TRBV6-1, the J gene TRBJ2-1; D tentatively reads TRBD1 or TRBD2 (5 bases each). Germline CDR1 and CDR2: MNHNS and SASEGT. The CDR3 consists of 13 residues. Deletions cut 7 bases from V and 7 bases from J, with 14 bases between. CDR3 nucleotide sequence: TGTGCCAGCATCCAGGGACGCGGTAATGAGCAGTTCTTC. Protein sequence: CASIQGRGNEQFF.

This clonotype was seen ten or more times. CDR3 region: CASSSPTSRLYEQYF. DNA for the CDR3: TGTGCCAGCAGTTCACCGACTAGCCGACTCTACGAGCAGTACTTC. The rearrangement uses TRBV6-6 and TRBJ2-7; 7 bases match TRBD2. Germline V gene data show CDR1 as MNHNY and CDR2 as SVGAGI (reference sequence). This CDR3 has 15 amino acids. Unmatched junction bases numbered 9, after V lost 4 bases and J lost 3 bases.

The rearrangement links TRBV19 to TRBJ1-5; D is unclear. Germline V lookup: CDR1 LNHDA, CDR2 SQIVND (reference sequence). CDR3 length: 12 residues. V lost 5 bases to trimming and J lost 9 bases, with 11 bases between them. The CDR3 sequence: CASSVMGRPQHF. The CDR3 DNA follows: TGTGCCAGTAGTGTGATGGGGAGGCCCCAGCATTTT.

The sample holds many counts of this clonotype. This chain connects TRBV4-1 to TRBJ1-2, with D perhaps TRBD1 (5 bases). Germline assignment: CDR1 MGHRA and CDR2 YSYEKL. Trimming shortened V by 4 bases and J by 1 base, and 13 bases separated the two germline ends. This CDR3 region has 15 residues. The CDR3 loop reads CASSPRGPNNYGYTF. CDR3 nucleotides: TGCGCCAGCAGCCCCCGGGGCCCCAATAACTATGGCTACACCTTC.

This clonotype was seen ten or more times. The rearrangement joins TRBV19 to TRBJ2-7; 12 bases align to TRBD2. CDR1 and CDR2 from the germline V gene are LNHDA and SQIVND (reference sequence). The length of the CDR3 is 15 residues. The V segment lost 4 bases and the J segment 5 bases; nucleotides outside the gene matches: 6. The CDR3 sequence is CASSRLAGVPHEQYF. The CDR3 bases are TGTGCCAGTAGTAGACTAGCGGGAGTACCCCACGAGCAGTACTTC.

This clonotype was recorded at least ten times. This sequence joins TRBV5-5 and TRBJ2-1, with no clear D. From germline, CDR1 is SGHKS and CDR2 YYEKEE (reference sequence). V lost 5 bases and J lost 9, with 24 bases in between. There are 16 residues in the CDR3. CDR3 region: CASSLDRLAERSEQFF. The CDR3 DNA reads TGTGCCAGCAGTCTGGACCGACTTGCCGAACGTAGTGAGCAGTTCTTC.

The chain carries TRBV2 and TRBJ2-2; a possible D gene is TRBD1 (5 bases). Germline CDR1 and CDR2: SNHLY and FYNNEI. The V gene lost 10 bases and the J gene lost 0 bases, with 24 bases spanning the gap. This CDR3 region has 18 residues. CDR3 loop: CANRQGPQGCANTGELFF. CDR3 DNA: TGTGCCAACCGCCAGGGTCCCCAGGGCTGTGCGAACACCGGGGAGCTGTTTTTT.

This chain uses TRBV12-3 or TRBV12-4 with TRBJ2-1; D unclear. The CDR3 has 11 residues. Trimming took 4 bases from V and 10 from J, leaving 8 bases between them. CDR3 DNA: TGTGCCAGCAGTTCGACCGGGGAGCAGTTCTTC. Translating it yields CASSSTGEQFF.